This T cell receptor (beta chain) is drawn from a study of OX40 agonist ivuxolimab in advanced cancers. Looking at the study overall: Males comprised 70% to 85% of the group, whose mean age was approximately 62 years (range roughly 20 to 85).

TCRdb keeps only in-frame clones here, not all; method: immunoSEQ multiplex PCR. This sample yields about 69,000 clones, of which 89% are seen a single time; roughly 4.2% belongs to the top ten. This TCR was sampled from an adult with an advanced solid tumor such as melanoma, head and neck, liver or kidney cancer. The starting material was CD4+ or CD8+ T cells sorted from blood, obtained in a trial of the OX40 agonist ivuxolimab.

CDR3 sequence: CASSPSGSEDEQFF. The DNA of the CDR3 is TGTGCCAGCAGCCCCAGCGGGAGTGAGGATGAGCAGTTCTTC. This rearrangement joins TRBV7-3 to TRBJ2-1; 8 positions agree with TRBD2. Per germline, CDR1 SGHTA and CDR2 FQGTGA. The CDR3 runs to 14 residues. V dropped 5 bases and J dropped 8; count of bases not matched to a gene: 8.